These 3 T cell receptor beta chains were all obtained from the same sample, sequenced in a study of patients and donors after allogeneic stem cell transplantation. TCRdb reprocessed the RT-PCR reads via MiXCR and lists one record per CDR3 protein. The sample holds about a million distinct CDR3 sequences, approximately 19% seen once. Sequenced input: blood, either unsorted or a sorted T cell fraction (not recorded which). The receptor source for this set is a human donor who was either an allogeneic HSCT recipient or a stem cell or donor lymphocyte infusion donor (not recorded which). It is not recorded whose cells these are; they may come from a transplant donor.

The chain links TRBV6-5 to TRBJ2-5; 7 bases line up with TRBD2. The junction had 6 bases not matched to a gene; V was cut back by 2 bases and J by 3 bases. Germline loops: CDR1 MNHEY, CDR2 SVGAGI. CDR3 length: 15 residues. Here the CDR3 reads CASSYGLAVKETQYF. For the CDR3, the DNA is TGTGCCAGCAGTTACGGCCTAGCGGTTAAAGAGACCCAGTACTTC.

This clonotype was detected a few times. This chain links TRBV6-1 with TRBJ2-1, with D possibly being TRBD2 (6 bases). Germline loops: CDR1 MNHNS, CDR2 SASEGT. The CDR3 length is 11 residues. Between the trimmed V and J ends, which lost 6 bases and 15 bases, there was a span of 15 bases. Written as DNA, the CDR3 is TGTGCCAGCAGAGACGGGGGTGAGGGGTTCTTC. Residues: CASRDGGEGFF.

The chain carries TRBV19 and TRBJ1-5; weak D call: TRBD1 (5 bases). The V gene's germline CDR1 is LNHDA and CDR2 SQIVND (reference sequence). Trimming took 3 bases from V and 7 from J, leaving 10 bases between them. CDR3 length: 13 amino acids. The CDR3: CASSMGGGQPQHF. CDR3 in DNA: TGTGCCAGTAGTATGGGGGGAGGGCAGCCCCAGCATTTT.